The sequence of this TCR beta chain was determined in a study of blood T cell repertoires in COVID-19. Whole-study context: Material from acute and convalescent COVID-19 was sourced from the United States, Italy and Spain.

The Seattle patients joined while their infection was active and were tracked longitudinally afterward. Original handling: Amplification of reference gene primers was used by the study to estimate nucleated cell counts. TCRdb's table, derived via immunoSEQ multiplex PCR, lists solely in-frame clones and lacks some. V and J calls plus clone size are reproduced from that table; the DNA served to infer D and trimming. The top ten clones hold 7.3% of a sample with 55,000 to 70,000 clones, roughly nine tenths of them seen once. Sequenced: peripheral blood. The source is a man between 35 and 55 years old with COVID-19, enrolled during active disease.

The CDR3 nucleotides are TGTGCCAGCAGCACATCCCCTGCGGAGGCCTCTGTTGAAAAACTGTTTTTT. Amino acid sequence: CASSTSPAEASVEKLFF. This chain connects TRBV5-7 to TRBJ1-4; no reliable D call. TRBV5-7 is known as an ORF, though its function is uncertain. The CDR3 length is 17 residues. V dropped 4 bases and J dropped 7 bases, with 23 bases sitting between them.